These 14 T cell receptor beta chains were sequenced from one sample in a study of T cell responses to AZD1222 COVID-19 vaccine (dated by TCRdb to about 2021). The intended sense of this specimen's time point label: baseline before first vaccination. Library creation used the immunoSEQ multiplex PCR assay. TCRdb took this table from immuneACCESS and kept in-frame rearrangements with V and J called. Such tables lack part of the clones; where checked against another copy, unresolved V genes explain under half of the gap, and the rest is unexplained. The table for this sample lists approximately 190,000 clones; approximately 91% of them were counted only once. The ten largest clones take up more than 0.75% of the sample. The material sequenced was peripheral blood, taken on day 0 of AZD1222 vaccination. These receptors were taken from an adult in good health.

CDR3 sequence (DNA): TGTGCCAGCAGCTTAGCTAGCAATACCTACGAGCAGTACTTC. It encodes CASSLASNTYEQYF. V and J are TRBV7-8 and TRBJ2-7, with D uncertain. The CDR3 is 14 residues long. CDR1 is SGHVS, CDR2 FQNEAQ, per germline. Trimming cost V 0 bases and J 2 bases, with 8 bases left between them.

The chain carries TRBV4-2 and TRBJ2-1; 12 nucleotides agree with TRBD2. There are 18 residues in the CDR3. The trim removed 0 bases at V and 6 bases at J, leaving 9 bases unmatched. CDR1 is LGHNA, CDR2 YNFKEQ, per germline. CDR3 sequence reads: CASSQDRASGGATNEQFF. The DNA for the CDR3 is TGTGCCAGCAGCCAAGATCGCGCTAGCGGGGGGGCGACCAATGAGCAGTTCTTC.

The chain joins TRBV18 to TRBJ2-2; tentatively, D is TRBD1 or TRBD2 (5 bases each). The germline V gene encodes CDR1 KGHSH and CDR2 LQKENI. The germline V and J ends were trimmed by 5 bases and 5 bases, with 12 bases remaining between them. The CDR3 is 14 residues long. In DNA form, the CDR3 reads TGTGCCAGCTCAATCGACGAGGGGACCGGGGAGCTGTTTTTT. Its translation is CASSIDEGTGELFF.

The gene calls are TRBV11-2 and TRBJ1-2, with D unresolved. Germline values: CDR1 SGHAT, CDR2 FQNNGV. Trimming left V 0 bases short and J 1 base short, with 9 bases between. This CDR3 comprises 15 residues. CDR3 nucleotide sequence: TGTGCCAGCAGCTTAGAGCTGGGAGATAACTATGGCTACACCTTC. It yields the protein CASSLELGDNYGYTF.

This clone was counted a few times. V usage is TRBV12-3 or TRBV12-4 and J usage is TRBJ1-2; 8 nucleotides match TRBD1. J was trimmed by 6 bases and V by 4 bases; bases with no gene match: 4. The CDR3 loop spans 13 amino acids. The CDR3 spells CASSWPDRDGYTF. The CDR3 DNA is TGTGCCAGCAGTTGGCCGGACAGGGATGGCTACACCTTC.

The chain recombines TRBV29-1 with TRBJ2-7; tentatively, D is TRBD1 or TRBD2 (7 bases each). Per the germline V gene, CDR1 is SQVTM and CDR2 is ANQGSEA. This CDR3 spans 13 amino acids. The germline V and J ends were trimmed by 7 bases and 3 bases, with 16 bases remaining between them. CDR3 loop: CSAGGGGIYEQYF. In DNA form, the CDR3 reads TGCAGCGCCGGGGGAGGGGGCATCTACGAGCAGTACTTC.

The chain has TRBV19 and TRBJ2-2; D unclear. Germline CDR1 and CDR2: LNHDA and SQIVND (reference sequence). V was trimmed by 10 bases and J by 1 base, leaving 13 bases between them. CDR3 length: 14 residues. For the CDR3, the DNA is TGTGCCACAGCAAACACGAGGAACACCGGGGAGCTGTTTTTT. Its translation: CATANTRNTGELFF.

The chain uses TRBV9 and TRBJ1-1, with D possibly being TRBD1 (5 bases). This CDR3 has 16 amino acids. Germline V gene lookup returns CDR1 SGDLS and CDR2 YYNGEE. Trimming cost V 3 bases and J 0 bases, with 15 bases left between them. In DNA, the CDR3 is TGTGCCAGCAGCGCCGGGCTTCAGGGAATGAACACTGAAGCTTTCTTT. Its translation is CASSAGLQGMNTEAFF.

The CDR3 coding sequence is TGTGCCAGCAGCCCGGGACTAGCGGGGGGAATGGATGAGCAGTTCTTC. Its protein product is CASSPGLAGGMDEQFF. V and J are TRBV7-9 and TRBJ2-1; the match to TRBD2 covers 15 bases. There are 16 residues in the CDR3. J gave up 8 bases and V 5 bases, and 7 bases lay outside the gene matches. The germline gives CDR1 SEHNR, CDR2 FQNEAQ (reference sequence).

J is TRBJ2-5 and V is TRBV6-2 or TRBV6-3, with D unresolved. Looked up from germline, CDR1 is MNHEY and CDR2 is SVGEGT. V lost 4 bases and J 2 bases, leaving 14 bases between the germline ends. This CDR3 is 15 amino acids long. The CDR3 region is CASSWPVSRQETQYF. The CDR3 DNA follows: TGTGCCAGCAGTTGGCCGGTGTCTCGACAAGAGACCCAGTACTTC.

The chain joins TRBV7-9 to TRBJ1-1, with TRBD1 matching over 8 bases. Germline CDR1 reads SEHNR; CDR2 reads FQNEAQ (reference sequence). This CDR3 contains 14 residues. V lost 5 bases and J lost 6; bases outside the gene matches: 8. The CDR3 DNA is TGTGCCAGCAGCCCGACAGGGGCTTCGGCTGAAGCTTTCTTT. It is translated as CASSPTGASAEAFF.

J is TRBJ2-2 and V is TRBV10-2, with D tentatively TRBD1 (6 bases). From germline, CDR1 is WSHSY and CDR2 SAAADI. The CDR3 is 14 residues long. Trimming cost V 6 bases and J 1 base, with 9 bases left between them. In DNA, the CDR3 is TGCGCCAGCAGGGACAGCGTGAACACCGGGGAGCTGTTTTTT. This gives the protein CASRDSVNTGELFF.

The chain is built from TRBV10-3 and TRBJ1-2, with a weak D call TRBD1 (5 bases). CDR3 length: 14 residues. Germline assignment: CDR1 ENHRY and CDR2 SYGVKD. The ends were cut back, 3 bases at V and 5 bases at J, with 13 bases in the middle. The CDR3: CAISDLQGEYGYTF. The CDR3 nucleotides are TGTGCCATCAGTGACTTGCAGGGCGAGTATGGCTACACCTTC.

The rearrangement joins TRBV5-1 to TRBJ1-1; D gene ambiguous. V lost 3 bases and J 1 base, leaving 7 bases between the germline ends. Germline V CDR1 and CDR2: SGHRS, YFSETQ. The CDR3 is made up of 13 amino acids. CDR3 sequence reads: CASSSGENTEAFF. DNA of the CDR3: TGCGCCAGCAGCTCCGGGGAGAACACTGAAGCTTTCTTT.